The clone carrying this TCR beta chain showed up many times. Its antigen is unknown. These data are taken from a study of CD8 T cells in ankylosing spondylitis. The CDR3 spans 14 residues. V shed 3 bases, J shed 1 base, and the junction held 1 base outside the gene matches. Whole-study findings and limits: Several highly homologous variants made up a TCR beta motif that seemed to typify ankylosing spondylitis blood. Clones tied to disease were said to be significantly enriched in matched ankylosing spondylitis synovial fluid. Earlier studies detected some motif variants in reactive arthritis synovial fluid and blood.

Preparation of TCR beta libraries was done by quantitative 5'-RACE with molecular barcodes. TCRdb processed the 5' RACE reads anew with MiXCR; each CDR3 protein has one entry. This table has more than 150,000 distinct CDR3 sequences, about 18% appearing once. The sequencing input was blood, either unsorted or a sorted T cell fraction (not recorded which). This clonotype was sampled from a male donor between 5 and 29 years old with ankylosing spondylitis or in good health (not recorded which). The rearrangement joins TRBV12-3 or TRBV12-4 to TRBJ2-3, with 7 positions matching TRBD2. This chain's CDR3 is CASSFGRGTDTQYF. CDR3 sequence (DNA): TGTGCCAGCAGTTTTGGGAGGGGCACAGATACGCAGTATTTT.